Sequencing of this TCR beta chain was carried out in a study of cytomegalovirus exposure and HLA in healthy donors. General study findings and limits: Common viral pathogens seemed, in a later analysis, to connect with several of the most significant clusters. V segments that were indistinguishable, TRBV6-2 and TRBV6-3 among them, were omitted from analysis.

As concerns this clone: Its antigen remains unknown.

V lost 5 bases to trimming and J lost 6 bases, with 19 bases between them. The CDR3 is 16 residues long. In germline, CDR1 is LNHDA, CDR2 SQIVND (reference sequence). In the PCR, 60 Vbeta and 13 Jbeta primers were used. The table came from immunoSEQ multiplex PCR; TCRdb's copy has only in-frame clones and leaves some out. The sample lists 150,000 to 200,000 clones, about 77% occurring once. Sequences were obtained from PBMCs. The TCR sequence derives from a man in his late teens or twenties in good health and CMV-seropositive. The chain recombines TRBV19 with TRBJ2-2; D ambiguous. The CDR3 DNA sequence: TGTGCCAGTAGTCGCCGTAGCCAACCATACGCCGGGGAGCTGTTTTTT. As protein: CASSRRSQPYAGELFF.